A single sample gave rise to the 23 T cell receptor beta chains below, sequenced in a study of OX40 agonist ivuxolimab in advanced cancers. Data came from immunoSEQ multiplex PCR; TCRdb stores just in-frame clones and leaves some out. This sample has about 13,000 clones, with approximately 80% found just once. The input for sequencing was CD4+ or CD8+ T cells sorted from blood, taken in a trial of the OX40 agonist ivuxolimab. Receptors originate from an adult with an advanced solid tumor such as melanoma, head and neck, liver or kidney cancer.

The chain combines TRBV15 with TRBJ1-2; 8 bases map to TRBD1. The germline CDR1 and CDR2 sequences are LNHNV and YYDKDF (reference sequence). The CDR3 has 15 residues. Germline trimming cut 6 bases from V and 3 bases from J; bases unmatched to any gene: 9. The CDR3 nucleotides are TGTGCCACCAGGCAGAGCCGACAGGGGTACTATGGCTACACCTTC. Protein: CATRQSRQGYYGYTF.

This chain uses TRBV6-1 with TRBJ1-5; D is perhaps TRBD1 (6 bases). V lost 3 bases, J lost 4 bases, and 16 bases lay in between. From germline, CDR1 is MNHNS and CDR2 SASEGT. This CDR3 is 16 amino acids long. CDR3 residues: CASSERGLMKNQPQHF. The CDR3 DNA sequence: TGTGCCAGCAGTGAGCGGGGGCTAATGAAGAATCAGCCCCAGCATTTT.

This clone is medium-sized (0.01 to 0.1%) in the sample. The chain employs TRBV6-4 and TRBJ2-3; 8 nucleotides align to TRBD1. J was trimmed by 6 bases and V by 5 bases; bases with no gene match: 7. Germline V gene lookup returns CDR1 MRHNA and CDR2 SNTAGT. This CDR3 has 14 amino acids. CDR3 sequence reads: CASSPQGAGDTQYF. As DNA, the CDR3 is TGTGCCAGCAGTCCCCAGGGGGCAGGGGATACGCAGTATTTT.

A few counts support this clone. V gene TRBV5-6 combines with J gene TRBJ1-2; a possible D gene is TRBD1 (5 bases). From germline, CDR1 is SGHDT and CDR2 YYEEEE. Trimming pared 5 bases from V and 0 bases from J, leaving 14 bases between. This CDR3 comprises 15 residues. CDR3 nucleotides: TGTGCCAGCAGAGAGACAGATACTTCTAACTATGGCTACACCTTC. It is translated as CASRETDTSNYGYTF.

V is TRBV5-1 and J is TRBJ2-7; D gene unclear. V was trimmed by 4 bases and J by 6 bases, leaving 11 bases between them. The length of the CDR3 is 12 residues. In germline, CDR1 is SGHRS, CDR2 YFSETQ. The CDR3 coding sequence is TGCGCCAGCAGCGATCCTAGTTCCGAGCAGTACTTC. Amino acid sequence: CASSDPSSEQYF.

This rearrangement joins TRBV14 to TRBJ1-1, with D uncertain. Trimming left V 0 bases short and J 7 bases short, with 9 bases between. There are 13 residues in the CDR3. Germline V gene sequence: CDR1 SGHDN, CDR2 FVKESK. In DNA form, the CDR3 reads TGTGCCAGCAGCCAAGATACCCGGGGTGAAGCTTTCTTT. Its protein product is CASSQDTRGEAFF. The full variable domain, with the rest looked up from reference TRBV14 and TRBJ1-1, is EAGVTQFPSHSVIEKGQTVTLRCDPISGHDNLYWYRRVMGKEIKFLLHFVKESKQDESGMPNNRFLAERTGGTYSTLKVQPAELEDSGVYFCASSQDTRGEAFFGQGTRLTVV.

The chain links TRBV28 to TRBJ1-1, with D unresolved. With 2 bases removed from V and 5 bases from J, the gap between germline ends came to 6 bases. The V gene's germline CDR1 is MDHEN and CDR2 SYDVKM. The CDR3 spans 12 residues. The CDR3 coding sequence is TGTGCCAGCAGTTTAATGGGAACTGAAGCTTTCTTT. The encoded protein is CASSLMGTEAFF.

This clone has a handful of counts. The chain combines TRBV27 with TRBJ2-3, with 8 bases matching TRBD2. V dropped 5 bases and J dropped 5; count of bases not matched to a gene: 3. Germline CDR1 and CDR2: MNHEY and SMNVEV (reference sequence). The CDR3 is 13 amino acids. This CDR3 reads CASSGTSEDTQYF. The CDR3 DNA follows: TGTGCCAGCAGTGGGACTAGTGAAGATACGCAGTATTTT.

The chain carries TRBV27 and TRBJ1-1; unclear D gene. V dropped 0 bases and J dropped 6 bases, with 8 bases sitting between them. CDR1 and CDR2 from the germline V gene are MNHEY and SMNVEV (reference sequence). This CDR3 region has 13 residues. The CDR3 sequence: CASSLSNQAEAFF. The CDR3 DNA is TGTGCCAGCAGTTTATCGAACCAGGCTGAAGCTTTCTTT.

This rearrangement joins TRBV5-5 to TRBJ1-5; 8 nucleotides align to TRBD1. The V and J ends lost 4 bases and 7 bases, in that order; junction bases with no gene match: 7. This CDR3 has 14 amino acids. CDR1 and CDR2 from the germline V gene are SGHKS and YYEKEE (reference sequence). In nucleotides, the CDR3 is TGTGCCAGCAGCCCGGACAGGGTAAAACAGCCCCAGCATTTT. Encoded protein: CASSPDRVKQPQHF.

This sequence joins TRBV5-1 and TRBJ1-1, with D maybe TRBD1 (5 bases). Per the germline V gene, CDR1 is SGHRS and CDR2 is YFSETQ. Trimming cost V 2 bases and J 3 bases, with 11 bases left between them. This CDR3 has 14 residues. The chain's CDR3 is CASSFEGPHTEAFF. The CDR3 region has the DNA TGCGCCAGCAGCTTCGAGGGACCCCACACTGAAGCTTTCTTT. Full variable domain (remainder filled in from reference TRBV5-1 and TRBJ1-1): KAGVTQTPRYLIKTRGQQVTLSCSPISGHRSVSWYQQTPGQGLQFLFEYFSETQRNKGNFPGRFSGRQFSNSRSEMNVSTLELGDSALYLCASSFEGPHTEAFFGQGTRLTVV.

The CDR3 protein is CTSSQDDPAYQDNEQFF. CDR3 DNA sequence: TGCACCAGCAGCCAAGATGACCCAGCTTACCAGGACAATGAGCAGTTCTTC. The chain is built from TRBV1 and TRBJ2-1; the DNA was not compared with TRBD1, the D call given in the table. TRBV1 is tagged as a pseudogene. This CDR3 has 17 residues.

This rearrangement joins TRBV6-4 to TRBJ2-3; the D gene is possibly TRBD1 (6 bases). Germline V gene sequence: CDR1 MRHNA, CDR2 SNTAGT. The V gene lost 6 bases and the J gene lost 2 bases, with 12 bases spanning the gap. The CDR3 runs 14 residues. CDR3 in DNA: TGTGCCAGCAGCGCTGAGGGGGACACAGATACGCAGTATTTT. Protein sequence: CASSAEGDTDTQYF.

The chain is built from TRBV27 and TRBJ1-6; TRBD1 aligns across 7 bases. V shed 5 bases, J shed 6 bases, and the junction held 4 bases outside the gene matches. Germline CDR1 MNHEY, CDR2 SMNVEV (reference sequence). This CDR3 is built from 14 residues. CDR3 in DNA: TGTGCCAGCAGTGGACAGGCTATTAATTCACCCCTCCACTTT. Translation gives CASSGQAINSPLHF.

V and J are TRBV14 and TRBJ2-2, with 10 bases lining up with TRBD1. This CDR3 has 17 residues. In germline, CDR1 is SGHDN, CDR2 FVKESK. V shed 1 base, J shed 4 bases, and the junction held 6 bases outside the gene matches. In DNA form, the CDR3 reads TGTGCCAGCAGCCAAGGGGACAGGGGCTCTAGCACCGGGGAGCTGTTTTTT. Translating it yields CASSQGDRGSSTGELFF.

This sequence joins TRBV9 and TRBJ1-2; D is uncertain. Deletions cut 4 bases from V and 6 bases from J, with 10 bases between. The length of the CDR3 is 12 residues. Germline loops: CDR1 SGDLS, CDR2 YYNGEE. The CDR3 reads CASSPRTDGYTF. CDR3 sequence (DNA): TGTGCCAGCAGCCCCCGGACGGATGGCTACACCTTC.

The CDR3 spells CASSPRTGGNTIYF. In nucleotides, the CDR3 is TGTGCCAGCAGCCCGCGGACAGGGGGGAACACCATATATTTT. The rearrangement links TRBV11-2 to TRBJ1-3, with 10 nucleotides matching TRBD1. This CDR3 comprises 14 residues. Losses at the gene ends were 5 bases for V and 7 bases for J; bases not matched to a gene: 5. Germline V gene lookup returns CDR1 SGHAT and CDR2 FQNNGV.

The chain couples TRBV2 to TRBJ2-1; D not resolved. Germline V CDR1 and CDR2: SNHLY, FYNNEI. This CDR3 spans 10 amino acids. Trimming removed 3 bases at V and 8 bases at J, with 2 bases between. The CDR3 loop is CASSDYEQFF. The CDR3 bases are TGTGCCAGCAGTGACTATGAGCAGTTCTTC.

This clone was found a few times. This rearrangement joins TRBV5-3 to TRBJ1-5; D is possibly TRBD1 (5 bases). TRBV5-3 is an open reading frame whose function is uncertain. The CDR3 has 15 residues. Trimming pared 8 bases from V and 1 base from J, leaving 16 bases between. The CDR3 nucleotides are TGTGCCAGCAGCATAGAGGGGATAAGCAATCAGCCCCAGCATTTT. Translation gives CASSIEGISNQPQHF.

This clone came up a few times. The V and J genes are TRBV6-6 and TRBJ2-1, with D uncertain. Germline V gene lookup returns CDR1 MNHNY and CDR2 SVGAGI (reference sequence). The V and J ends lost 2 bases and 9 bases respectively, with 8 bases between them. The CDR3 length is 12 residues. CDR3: CASSYALSEQFF. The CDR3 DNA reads TGTGCCAGCAGTTACGCGTTGAGTGAGCAGTTCTTC.

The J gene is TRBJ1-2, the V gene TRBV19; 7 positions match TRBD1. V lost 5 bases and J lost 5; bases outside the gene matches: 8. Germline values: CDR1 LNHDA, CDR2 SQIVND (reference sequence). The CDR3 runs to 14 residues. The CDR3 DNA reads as TGTGCCAGTAGTCCAGGGGGTACTGGATATGGCTACACCTTC. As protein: CASSPGGTGYGYTF.

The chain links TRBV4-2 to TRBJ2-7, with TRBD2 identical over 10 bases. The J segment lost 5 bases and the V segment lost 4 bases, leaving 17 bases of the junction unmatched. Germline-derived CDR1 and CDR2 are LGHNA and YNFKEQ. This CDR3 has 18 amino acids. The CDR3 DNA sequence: TGTGCCAGCAGCCCTGGGGTGGGACTAGCGAACGCTCTAGACGAGCAGTACTTC. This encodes CASSPGVGLANALDEQYF.

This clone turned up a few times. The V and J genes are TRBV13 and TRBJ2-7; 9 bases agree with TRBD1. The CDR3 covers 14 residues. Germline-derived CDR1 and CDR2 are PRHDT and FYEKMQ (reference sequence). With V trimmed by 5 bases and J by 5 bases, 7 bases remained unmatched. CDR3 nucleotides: TGTGCCAGCAGCCCGGGACAGGGTGAAGACGAGCAGTACTTC. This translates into CASSPGQGEDEQYF.